The 22 T cell receptor beta chains below were found in one sample sequenced in a study of siplizumab effects on memory and regulatory T cells. Generated by immunoSEQ multiplex PCR, the TCRdb table keeps only in-frame clones and is missing some. The sample lists roughly 100,000 clones; about 92% were seen once. Sequencing used CD4+ T cells sorted from blood. The receptor set was obtained from a human donor in good health.

This sequence joins TRBV2 and TRBJ2-1; D possibly corresponds to TRBD2 (7 bases). V lost 2 bases and J 2 bases, leaving 10 bases between the germline ends. CDR1 is SNHLY, CDR2 FYNNEI, per germline. The CDR3 sequence is 15 residues long. The CDR3 protein is CASSERGRAYNEQFF. In DNA form, the CDR3 reads TGTGCCAGCAGTGAAAGGGGGAGGGCCTACAATGAGCAGTTCTTC.

The chain links TRBV5-6 to TRBJ1-5; possibly TRBD1 for D (5 bases). The CDR3 loop spans 14 amino acids. V dropped 0 bases and J dropped 7 bases, with 11 bases sitting between them. Looked up from germline, CDR1 is SGHDT and CDR2 is YYEEEE. The CDR3 spells CASSLEAGQQPQHF. In DNA, the CDR3 is TGTGCCAGCAGCTTGGAGGCAGGGCAGCAGCCCCAGCATTTT.

This clone appeared a few times. V usage is TRBV10-3 and J usage is TRBJ1-1; D possibly corresponds to TRBD1 (6 bases). The V gene lost 6 bases and the J gene lost 1 base, with 9 bases spanning the gap. CDR1 is ENHRY, CDR2 SYGVKD, per germline. The CDR3 has 13 amino acids. This CDR3 is CAIRGTQNTEAFF. CDR3 coding DNA: TGTGCCATCAGAGGGACACAGAACACTGAAGCTTTCTTT.

V gene TRBV2 combines with J gene TRBJ2-7; perhaps TRBD1 as D (5 bases). Trimming cost V 6 bases and J 2 bases, with 8 bases left between them. The length of the CDR3 is 12 residues. Germline loops: CDR1 SNHLY, CDR2 FYNNEI. In nucleotides, the CDR3 is TGTGCCAGCAGGGACACCCCCTACGAGCAGTACTTC. Translating gives CASRDTPYEQYF. The complete variable domain, with remaining parts taken from reference TRBV2 and TRBJ2-7, reads EPEVTQTPSHQVTQMGQEVILRCVPISNHLYFYWYRQILGQKVEFLVSFYNNEISEKSEIFDDQFSVERPDGSNFTLKIRSTKLEDSAMYFCASRDTPYEQYFGPGTRLTVT.

The chain combines TRBV11-2 with TRBJ1-6; D unresolved. This CDR3 is 16 amino acids long. Germline CDR1 SGHAT, CDR2 FQNNGV. Trimming took 5 bases from V and 7 from J, leaving 18 bases between them. CDR3 in amino acids: CASSLDSAAGNSPLHF. The CDR3 nucleotides are TGTGCCAGCAGCCTCGACTCCGCGGCGGGAAATTCACCCCTCCACTTT.

In DNA, the CDR3 is TGTGCCAGCAGCCAAGGACTAGCGGGAGTGGGGGAGCTGTTTTTT. It translates to CASSQGLAGVGELFF. The V and J genes are TRBV14 and TRBJ2-2, with 12 bases aligning to TRBD2. The CDR3 runs to 15 residues. CDR1 and CDR2 (germline): SGHDN, FVKESK. V lost 1 base to trimming and J lost 8 bases; unmatched junction nucleotides: 2.

This chain connects TRBV19 to TRBJ2-7, with 8 bases aligning to TRBD1. Germline loops: CDR1 LNHDA, CDR2 SQIVND (reference sequence). Germline trimming cut 10 bases from V and 4 bases from J; bases unmatched to any gene: 6. This CDR3 has 12 residues. CDR3 in DNA: TGTGCCACTCGAGACAGGGGTTACGAGCAGTACTTC. Translated: CATRDRGYEQYF.

This chain links TRBV5-1 with TRBJ2-5; 7 bases map to TRBD1. V shed 2 bases, J shed 2 bases, and the junction held 3 bases outside the gene matches. This CDR3 spans 14 amino acids. Germline V gene data show CDR1 as SGHRS and CDR2 as YFSETQ. The CDR3 DNA sequence: TGCGCCAGCAGCTTAATGGGACAGCAAGAGACCCAGTACTTC. Protein: CASSLMGQQETQYF.

The chain carries TRBV27 and TRBJ2-1; D not certain. The germline CDR1 and CDR2 sequences are MNHEY and SMNVEV (reference sequence). The CDR3 runs 16 residues. Between the trimmed V and J ends, which lost 0 bases and 6 bases, there was a span of 15 bases. The CDR3 coding sequence is TGTGCCAGCAGTTTATCCCCTCGGCGCCCGGGCAATGAGCAGTTCTTC. It yields the protein CASSLSPRRPGNEQFF.

The genes are TRBV7-8 and TRBJ1-2, with 9 nucleotides matching TRBD1. This CDR3 contains 17 residues. V shed 4 bases, J shed 0 bases, and the junction held 9 bases outside the gene matches. Germline V gene data show CDR1 as SGHVS and CDR2 as FQNEAQ. CDR3 region: CASSSRGTGQSNYGYTF. CDR3 DNA sequence: TGTGCCAGCAGCTCCCGAGGGACAGGGCAATCTAACTATGGCTACACCTTC. The full variable domain, in which reference TRBV7-8 and TRBJ1-2 provide the parts outside the CDR3, is GAGVSQSPRYKVAKRGQDVALRCDPISGHVSLFWYQQALGQGPEFLTYFQNEAQLDKSGLPSDRFFAERPEGSVSTLKIQRTQQEDSAVYLCASSSRGTGQSNYGYTFGSGTRLTVV.

This chain connects TRBV7-9 to TRBJ1-2; D is uncertain. The V and J ends lost 0 bases and 1 base respectively, with 9 bases between them. From germline, CDR1 is SEHNR and CDR2 FQNEAQ (reference sequence). The CDR3 loop spans 15 amino acids. The CDR3 protein is CASSLARRNNYGYTF. The DNA for the CDR3 is TGTGCCAGCAGCTTAGCCCGCAGAAATAACTATGGCTACACCTTC.

The chain recombines TRBV16 with TRBJ1-5, with a possible D match to TRBD1 (5 bases). There are 16 residues in the CDR3. The germline CDR1 and CDR2 sequences are KGHSY and FQNENV. V lost 4 bases and J 0 bases, leaving 13 bases between the germline ends. CDR3: CASSPGPPHSNQPQHF. Here the CDR3 DNA reads TGTGCCAGCAGCCCGGGACCACCGCATAGCAATCAGCCCCAGCATTTT.

The rearrangement links TRBV7-8 to TRBJ1-6; D gene unclear. Trimming pared 4 bases from V and 6 bases from J, leaving 16 bases between. The CDR3 runs 16 residues. Germline CDR1 reads SGHVS; CDR2 reads FQNEAQ. For the CDR3, the DNA is TGTGCCAGCAGCTCTAGGGCTCGGGGTACTAATTCACCCCTCCACTTT. Its translation is CASSSRARGTNSPLHF.

This chain links TRBV5-1 with TRBJ2-7, with a possible D match to TRBD1 (6 bases). V was pared by 4 bases and J by 5 bases, with 13 bases between. Germline V gene data show CDR1 as SGHRS and CDR2 as YFSETQ. CDR3 length equals 13 residues. CDR3 protein: CASSRGRGNEQYF. The CDR3 nucleotides read TGCGCCAGCAGCCGTGGCAGGGGTAACGAGCAGTACTTC.

The rearrangement joins TRBV9 to TRBJ1-1; no definite D call. The CDR3 is 15 residues long. V was cut by 3 bases and J by 3 bases, with 15 bases left in between. CDR1 SGDLS and CDR2 YYNGEE come from the germline V gene. Here the CDR3 DNA reads TGTGCCAGCAGCGCCCAGACGGGGTTGCACACTGAAGCTTTCTTT. Residues: CASSAQTGLHTEAFF. The variable domain in full, with the rest retrieved from reference TRBV9 and TRBJ1-1, is DSGVTQTPKHLITATGQRVTLRCSPRSGDLSVYWYQQSLDQGLQFLIQYYNGEERAKGNILERFSAQQFPDLHSELNLSSLELGDSALYFCASSAQTGLHTEAFFGQGTRLTVV.

This chain uses TRBV7-2 with TRBJ2-7; no firm D call. Germline assignment: CDR1 SGHTA and CDR2 FQGNSA. With 3 bases removed from V and 2 bases from J, the gap between germline ends came to 11 bases. The CDR3 spans 14 residues. CDR3 in amino acids: CASSFSRVPYEQYF. CDR3 nucleotide sequence: TGTGCCAGCAGCTTCTCTAGGGTCCCCTACGAGCAGTACTTC. Based on the CDR3 plus reference TRBV7-2 and TRBJ2-7, the full variable domain is GAGVSQSPSNKVTEKGKDVELRCDPISGHTALYWYRQSLGQGLEFLIYFQGNSAPDKSGLPSDRFSAERTGGSVSTLTIQRTQQEDSAVYLCASSFSRVPYEQYFGPGTRLTVT.

V gene TRBV5-1 combines with J gene TRBJ1-4; D may be TRBD1 (6 bases). The length of the CDR3 is 13 residues. Germline CDR1 SGHRS, CDR2 YFSETQ. Trimming shortened V by 4 bases and J by 4 bases, and 8 bases separated the two germline ends. In nucleotides, the CDR3 is TGCGCCAGCAGCGAGGACAGTAATGAAAAACTGTTTTTT. This sequence encodes CASSEDSNEKLFF. Drawing the rest from reference TRBV5-1 and TRBJ1-4, the complete variable domain is KAGVTQTPRYLIKTRGQQVTLSCSPISGHRSVSWYQQTPGQGLQFLFEYFSETQRNKGNFPGRFSGRQFSNSRSEMNVSTLELGDSALYLCASSEDSNEKLFFGSGTQLSVL.

This clone has only one observation. The chain couples TRBV5-5 to TRBJ2-7; D might be TRBD1 or TRBD2, each matching 5 bases. Per germline, CDR1 SGHKS and CDR2 YYEKEE (reference sequence). The length of the CDR3 is 15 residues. Trimming took 0 bases from V and 5 from J, leaving 15 bases between them. CDR3 sequence: CASSLVNWGSNEQYF. The CDR3 DNA follows: TGTGCCAGCAGCTTGGTAAACTGGGGGTCTAACGAGCAGTACTTC.

The chain links TRBV6-1 to TRBJ2-1; TRBD1 is a possible D gene (6 bases). The CDR3 loop spans 16 amino acids. V dropped 1 base and J dropped 4 bases, with 14 bases sitting between them. Germline V lookup: CDR1 MNHNS, CDR2 SASEGT. Here the CDR3 reads CASSEVQGLGYNEQFF. In DNA form, the CDR3 reads TGTGCCAGCAGTGAAGTGCAGGGGCTTGGATACAATGAGCAGTTCTTC.

The rearrangement joins TRBV4-3 to TRBJ1-4; maybe TRBD1 (6 bases). The CDR3 sequence is 18 residues long. Looked up from germline, CDR1 is LGHNA and CDR2 is YSLEER. Deletions cut 1 base from V and 2 bases from J, with 17 bases between. Here the CDR3 reads CASSQVGGRGYTNEKLFF. The CDR3 DNA reads as TGCGCCAGCAGCCAAGTAGGTGGCAGGGGATATACTAATGAAAAACTGTTTTTT.

The V call is TRBV4-3, the J call TRBJ2-2; the match to TRBD2 covers 13 bases. The J segment lost 3 bases and the V segment lost 3 bases, leaving 4 bases of the junction unmatched. The germline CDR1 and CDR2 sequences are LGHNA and YSLEER. The CDR3 totals 17 residues. CDR3 region: CASSQLGLAGDTGELFF. The CDR3 DNA reads as TGCGCCAGCAGCCAGCTAGGACTAGCGGGGGACACCGGGGAGCTGTTTTTT.

The chain has TRBV5-4 and TRBJ1-4; maybe TRBD1 (5 bases). With 5 bases removed from V and 5 bases from J, the gap between germline ends came to 10 bases. The CDR3 loop spans 13 amino acids. The germline V gene has CDR1 SGHNT and CDR2 YYREEE (reference sequence). For the CDR3, the DNA is TGTGCCAGCAGTTCCGGGGCGAATGAAAAACTGTTTTTT. Its translation is CASSSGANEKLFF.